Below, 27 T cell receptor beta chains from the same sample are listed, as sequenced in a study of T cell responses to AZD1222 COVID-19 vaccine (dated by TCRdb to the early 2020s). The receptor library was made with the immunoSEQ multiplex PCR assay. Entries here come from immuneACCESS through TCRdb and include only in-frame sequences with V and J called. Some clones fail to appear in such tables; in the studies checked, an unresolved V gene covers under half of the shortfall, and the cause of the remainder is unknown. This sample comprises some 130,000 clones, around 86% of them detected only once. The leading ten clones occupy approximately 20% of the sample. Taken with the paper, the label for time point translates to: baseline before first vaccination. The sample in question was peripheral blood, obtained on day 0 of AZD1222 vaccination. The receptor source for this set is an adult in good health.

Here the CDR3 DNA reads TGTGCCAGCAGCTTGACTAGCAGCTACAATGAGCAGTTCTTC. Translation gives CASSLTSSYNEQFF. V usage is TRBV7-3 and J usage is TRBJ2-1; TRBD2 agrees at 7 bases. The length of the CDR3 is 14 residues. Germline V gene lookup returns CDR1 SGHTA and CDR2 FQGTGA. V lost 3 bases to trimming and J lost 3 bases; unmatched junction nucleotides: 2.

This rearrangement joins TRBV19 to TRBJ1-1; possible D gene TRBD1, 6 bases. Looked up from germline, CDR1 is LNHDA and CDR2 is SQIVND (reference sequence). The germline V and J ends were trimmed by 4 bases and 10 bases, with 19 bases remaining between them. The CDR3 length is 14 residues. The CDR3 nucleotides are TGTGCCAGTAGTAGCACCGGGACACCGTACCGAGCTTTCTTT. Amino acid sequence: CASSSTGTPYRAFF.

V is TRBV30 and J is TRBJ2-2, with 7 bases aligning to TRBD1. J gave up 7 bases and V 3 bases, and 11 bases lay outside the gene matches. This CDR3 is 15 amino acids long. The germline CDR1 and CDR2 sequences are GTSNPN and SVGIG (reference sequence). The CDR3 DNA sequence: TGTGCCTGGAGACTTGGGGACAGTCTTTTCGGGGAGCTGTTTTTT. Its protein is CAWRLGDSLFGELFF.

The chain links TRBV7-9 to TRBJ2-7; D not certain. V dropped 2 bases and J dropped 2 bases, with 10 bases sitting between them. Germline V gene data show CDR1 as SEHNR and CDR2 as FQNEAQ (reference sequence). The CDR3 length is 14 residues. CDR3 bases: TGTGCCAGCAGCTTAAGGTTACCCCCCTACGAGCAGTACTTC. Residues: CASSLRLPPYEQYF.

This chain connects TRBV3-1 (or the pseudogene TRBV3-2) to TRBJ2-3; 10 bases match TRBD2. The germline V gene encodes CDR1 LGHDT and CDR2 YNNKEL (reference sequence). V dropped 3 bases and J dropped 3; count of bases not matched to a gene: 9. The CDR3 is made up of 17 amino acids. CDR3 in DNA: TGTGCCAGCAGCCAGCTAGCGGGGGTGTTCAAGACAGATACGCAGTATTTT. This codes for CASSQLAGVFKTDTQYF.

This clone was seen a few times. V usage is TRBV7-2 and J usage is TRBJ2-1; weak D call: TRBD1 (6 bases). V shed 5 bases and J shed 4 bases, with 9 bases lying between them. Germline V gives CDR1 SGHTA, CDR2 FQGNSA. The CDR3 has 13 residues. Here the CDR3 DNA reads TGTGCCAGCAGCAATAGGGGGTACAATGAGCAGTTCTTC. It translates to CASSNRGYNEQFF. Combining the CDR3 with reference TRBV7-2 and TRBJ2-1 gives the whole variable domain GAGVSQSPSNKVTEKGKDVELRCDPISGHTALYWYRQSLGQGLEFLIYFQGNSAPDKSGLPSDRFSAERTGGSVSTLTIQRTQQEDSAVYLCASSNRGYNEQFFGPGTRLTVL.

The rearrangement uses TRBV11-2 and TRBJ2-5, with D unresolved. This CDR3 is built from 12 residues. V was cut by 3 bases and J by 4 bases, with 6 bases left in between. Germline V gene data show CDR1 as SGHAT and CDR2 as FQNNGV. DNA of the CDR3: TGTGCCAGCAGCTTGGAAGGAGAGACCCAGTACTTC. Translating gives CASSLEGETQYF. The full variable domain, rest sourced from reference TRBV11-2 and TRBJ2-5, is EAGVAQSPRYKIIEKRQSVAFWCNPISGHATLYWYQQILGQGPKLLIQFQNNGVVDDSQLPKDRFSAERLKGVDSTLKIQPAKLEDSAVYLCASSLEGETQYFGPGTRLLVL.

The chain recombines TRBV29-1 with TRBJ2-4, with 10 bases that match TRBD1. The germline V gene has CDR1 SQVTM and CDR2 ANQGSEA. Trimming at V came to 6 bases and at J to 0 bases, leaving 11 bases not matched to a gene. The CDR3 runs 17 residues. The CDR3 DNA reads as TGCAGCGTGGTCGACAGGGGGCGCGGTGGAGCCAAAAACATTCAGTACTTC. Translated: CSVVDRGRGGAKNIQYF.

This chain links TRBV11-2 with TRBJ2-7; no definite D call. The germline CDR1 and CDR2 sequences are SGHAT and FQNNGV. The germline V and J ends were trimmed by 1 base and 2 bases, with 3 bases remaining between them. CDR3 length equals 12 residues. The CDR3 DNA reads as TGTGCCAGCAGCTTAGGGGCCTACGAGCAGTACTTC. This gives the protein CASSLGAYEQYF. The full variable domain, its missing parts supplied by reference TRBV11-2 and TRBJ2-7, is EAGVAQSPRYKIIEKRQSVAFWCNPISGHATLYWYQQILGQGPKLLIQFQNNGVVDDSQLPKDRFSAERLKGVDSTLKIQPAKLEDSAVYLCASSLGAYEQYFGPGTRLTVT.

The gene calls are TRBV25-1 and TRBJ1-2; D gene unclear. V shed 1 base and J shed 4 bases, with 13 bases lying between them. CDR3 size: 15 residues. In germline, CDR1 is MGHDK, CDR2 SYGVNS. The CDR3 loop is CASSELGGGSYGYTF. The CDR3 DNA reads as TGTGCCAGCAGTGAATTAGGAGGAGGAAGCTATGGCTACACCTTC.

The table lists this clone with a few counts. The rearrangement joins TRBV5-1 to TRBJ1-5; tentative D call: TRBD1 (5 bases). CDR1 SGHRS and CDR2 YFSETQ come from the germline V gene. V dropped 1 base and J dropped 4 bases, with 15 bases sitting between them. The CDR3 runs to 16 residues. The CDR3, as DNA: TGCGCCAGCAGCTTGTGGGAAGTAGAGGGGAATCAGCCCCAGCATTTT. Translation gives CASSLWEVEGNQPQHF.

CDR3 residues: CASSYGSAYEQYF. CDR3 sequence (DNA): TGTGCCAGCAGTTATGGCAGCGCCTACGAGCAGTACTTC. The genes are TRBV12-3 or TRBV12-4 and TRBJ2-7; no clear D gene. Deletions cut 4 bases from V and 2 bases from J, with 9 bases between. CDR3 length: 13 residues.

The rearrangement links TRBV7-2 to TRBJ2-3; possible D gene TRBD1, 5 bases. From germline, CDR1 is SGHTA and CDR2 FQGNSA. Trimming stripped 2 bases from V and 1 base from J, with 10 bases between. The CDR3 totals 15 residues. CDR3 sequence reads: CASSLMQGRTDTQYF. The CDR3 coding sequence is TGTGCCAGCAGCTTAATGCAGGGCCGCACAGATACGCAGTATTTT.

The chain combines TRBV5-1 with TRBJ1-2, with a weak D call TRBD1 (5 bases). The CDR3 consists of 13 residues. Germline CDR1 reads SGHRS; CDR2 reads YFSETQ. The V end lost 4 bases, the J end lost 7 bases, and 14 bases lay between the germline ends. The CDR3 DNA follows: TGCGCCAGCAGCGAGGGACCGAGAGGTGGCTACACCTTC. It translates to CASSEGPRGGYTF.

The genes are TRBV11-2 and TRBJ1-1; 7 bases map to TRBD1. V lost 1 base to trimming and J lost 5 bases; unmatched junction nucleotides: 13. Germline V gives CDR1 SGHAT, CDR2 FQNNGV. This CDR3 is 17 amino acids long. DNA for the CDR3: TGTGCCAGCAGCTTAGTCGCTGAGGGCAGGGGGAAGACTGAAGCTTTCTTT. As protein: CASSLVAEGRGKTEAFF. The full variable domain, in which reference TRBV11-2 and TRBJ1-1 provide the parts outside the CDR3, is EAGVAQSPRYKIIEKRQSVAFWCNPISGHATLYWYQQILGQGPKLLIQFQNNGVVDDSQLPKDRFSAERLKGVDSTLKIQPAKLEDSAVYLCASSLVAEGRGKTEAFFGQGTRLTVV.

The J gene is TRBJ2-3, the V gene TRBV19, with TRBD2 identical over 8 bases. Germline-derived CDR1 and CDR2 are LNHDA and SQIVND (reference sequence). The CDR3 contains 15 residues. V shed 9 bases and J 1 base; nucleotides not matched to a gene: 9. The CDR3 DNA reads TGTGCCAGCGCGGCCGGGGGGGGAGGCACAGATACGCAGTATTTT. Protein product: CASAAGGGGTDTQYF. The variable domain in full, with the rest retrieved from reference TRBV19 and TRBJ2-3, is DGGITQSPKYLFRKEGQNVTLSCEQNLNHDAMYWYRQDPGQGLRLIYYSQIVNDFQKGDIAEGYSVSREKKESFPLTVTSAQKNPTAFYLCASAAGGGGTDTQYFGPGTRLTVL.

CDR3 nucleotides: TGTGCCAGCACCGCTAGCGGGGGAAATACGCAGTATTTT. Its protein product is CASTASGGNTQYF. The J gene is TRBJ2-3, the V gene TRBV7-2; 10 bases align to TRBD2. Losses at the gene ends were 7 bases for V and 7 bases for J; bases not matched to a gene: 5. The CDR3 covers 13 residues. From germline, CDR1 is SGHTA and CDR2 FQGNSA.

The chain combines TRBV7-3 with TRBJ1-1; possibly TRBD1 for D (6 bases). The V and J ends lost 4 bases and 8 bases respectively, with 11 bases between them. The CDR3 runs 12 residues. Germline V gene data show CDR1 as SGHTA and CDR2 as FQGTGA. This chain's CDR3 is CASSSSTGEAFF. In DNA form, the CDR3 reads TGTGCCAGCAGCTCCTCCACAGGGGAAGCTTTCTTT.

This sequence joins TRBV14 and TRBJ2-7; TRBD1 or TRBD2 may be the D gene (5 bases each). Germline CDR1 reads SGHDN; CDR2 reads FVKESK. Trimming left V 4 bases short and J 5 bases short, with 12 bases between. The CDR3 spans 13 residues. The CDR3 is CASSRLRGDEQYF. The CDR3 DNA follows: TGTGCCAGCAGCCGCCTTCGAGGGGACGAGCAGTACTTC.

This clone was recorded a few times. The chain is built from TRBV11-2 and TRBJ2-5; perhaps TRBD2 as D (6 bases). Trimming left V 10 bases short and J 5 bases short, with 17 bases between. Germline-derived CDR1 and CDR2 are SGHAT and FQNNGV. This CDR3 is 13 amino acids long. The CDR3 reads CATRPLALETQYF. The CDR3 nucleotides are TGTGCCACCCGTCCCCTAGCGTTGGAGACCCAGTACTTC. Based on the CDR3 plus reference TRBV11-2 and TRBJ2-5, the full variable domain is EAGVAQSPRYKIIEKRQSVAFWCNPISGHATLYWYQQILGQGPKLLIQFQNNGVVDDSQLPKDRFSAERLKGVDSTLKIQPAKLEDSAVYLCATRPLALETQYFGPGTRLLVL.

V gene TRBV6-5 combines with J gene TRBJ1-2, with D possibly being TRBD1 (6 bases). This CDR3 has 14 amino acids. Germline CDR1 is MNHEY and CDR2 is SVGAGI. The V gene lost 1 base and the J gene lost 7 bases, with 13 bases spanning the gap. The CDR3 DNA follows: TGTGCCAGCAGTTACTTGGCGGGGGCGGGTGGCTACACCTTC. This gives the protein CASSYLAGAGGYTF.

V gene TRBV11-3 combines with J gene TRBJ2-1; D is uncertain. The CDR3 has 13 residues. CDR1 is SGHNT, CDR2 YENEEA, per germline. Trimming shortened V by 0 bases and J by 10 bases, and 10 bases separated the two germline ends. CDR3 nucleotide sequence: TGTGCCAGCAGCTTAGACCCGCGGATGGAGCAGTTCTTC. As protein: CASSLDPRMEQFF.

This clone was recorded only once. V usage is TRBV2 and J usage is TRBJ1-1, with D uncertain. Per germline, CDR1 SNHLY and CDR2 FYNNEI. Trimming took off 9 bases at V and 0 bases at J, with 5 bases between the two ends. The CDR3 runs to 11 residues. The DNA for the CDR3 is TGTGCCAGTCAGTTGAACACTGAAGCTTTCTTT. Encoded protein: CASQLNTEAFF.

The V gene is TRBV4-1, the J gene TRBJ2-7; TRBD2 agrees at 8 bases. The CDR3 loop spans 17 amino acids. CDR1 is MGHRA, CDR2 YSYEKL, per germline. V lost 1 base to trimming and J lost 1 base; unmatched junction nucleotides: 9. The CDR3 DNA follows: TGCGCCAGCAGCCAAGGACCGGGGGGGTTAGGGTCCTACGAGCAGTACTTC. The encoded protein is CASSQGPGGLGSYEQYF.

The gene calls are TRBV3-1 (or the pseudogene TRBV3-2) and TRBJ1-2, with no clear D. CDR3 length: 13 residues. Germline V gene lookup returns CDR1 LGHDT and CDR2 YNNKEL (reference sequence). Trimming pared 4 bases from V and 2 bases from J, leaving 8 bases between. The CDR3 region is CASSRLENYGYTF. Written as DNA, the CDR3 is TGTGCCAGCAGCCGCTTAGAGAACTATGGCTACACCTTC.

This chain uses TRBV6-5 with TRBJ1-2; D is possibly TRBD1 (5 bases). Germline V gene data show CDR1 as MNHEY and CDR2 as SVGAGI. The CDR3 sequence is 13 residues long. Trimming cost V 4 bases and J 8 bases, with 14 bases left between them. CDR3 sequence reads: CASSSPPGEGYTF. In DNA, the CDR3 is TGTGCCAGCAGTTCCCCCCCGGGGGAAGGCTACACCTTC.

This sequence joins TRBV2 and TRBJ2-1; no definite D call. Trimming removed 7 bases from V and 2 bases from J, with 12 bases in between. This CDR3 region has 14 residues. Germline V lookup: CDR1 SNHLY, CDR2 FYNNEI. The CDR3 region is CASIMPEAYNEQFF. The CDR3 DNA reads TGTGCCAGCATAATGCCAGAGGCCTACAATGAGCAGTTCTTC. The variable domain in full, completed from reference TRBV2 and TRBJ2-1, reads EPEVTQTPSHQVTQMGQEVILRCVPISNHLYFYWYRQILGQKVEFLVSFYNNEISEKSEIFDDQFSVERPDGSNFTLKIRSTKLEDSAMYFCASIMPEAYNEQFFGPGTRLTVL.